Given below is one TCR beta chain in context. Its cognate antigen is unknown. The source of the sample is a study of shared clonotypes between healthy human individuals. Whole-study context: Each donor had three CD4 naive, three CD4 memory, two CD8 naive and one CD8 memory plate.

Study observations and caveats: A handful of donors shared approximately 5% of their naive CD4 clonotypes.

The CDR3 extends over 19 amino acids. V was cut by 2 bases and J by 5 bases, with 27 bases left in between. Germline loops: CDR1 MDHEN, CDR2 SYDVKM. Naive CD8 cells comprised CD45RO-negative, CCR7-positively selected cells, excluding terminally differentiated effector memory CD45RA+ cells. At deep level, the assay was performed. Sequencing used immunoSEQ multiplex PCR; TCRdb keeps in-frame clones, though not all of them. The sample consists of roughly 2 million clones, approximately 94% of them appearing once. The sequence was collected from a man aged 18 to 29 in good health. The J gene is TRBJ2-5, the V gene TRBV28; D is possibly TRBD1 or TRBD2 (5 bases each). Material: naive CD8+ T cells sorted from blood. CDR3 in DNA: TGTGCCAGCAGTTTAACGAACCCCGCTTGGGGCTATGGGGAGGAGACCCAGTACTTC. Residues: CASSLTNPAWGYGEETQYF.